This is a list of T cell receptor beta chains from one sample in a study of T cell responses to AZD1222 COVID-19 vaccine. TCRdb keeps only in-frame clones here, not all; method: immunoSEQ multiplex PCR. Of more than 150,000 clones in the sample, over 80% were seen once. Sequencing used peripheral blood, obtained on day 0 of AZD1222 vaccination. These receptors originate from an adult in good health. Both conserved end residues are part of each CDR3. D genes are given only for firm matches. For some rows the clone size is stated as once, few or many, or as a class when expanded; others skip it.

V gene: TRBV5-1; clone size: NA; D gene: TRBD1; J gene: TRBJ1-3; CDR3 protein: CASSFGTDSGNTIYF; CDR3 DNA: TGCGCCAGCAGCTTCGGGACAGACTCTGGAAACACCATATATTTT
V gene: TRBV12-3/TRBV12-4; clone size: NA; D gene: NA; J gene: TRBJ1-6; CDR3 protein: CASSLIPPTLHF; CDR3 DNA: TGTGCCAGCAGTTTAATTCCCCCAACCCTCCACTTT
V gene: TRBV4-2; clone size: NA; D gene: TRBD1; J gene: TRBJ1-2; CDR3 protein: CASSQERDRGTYGYTF; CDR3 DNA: TGTGCCAGCAGCCAAGAGAGGGACAGGGGGACCTATGGCTACACCTTC
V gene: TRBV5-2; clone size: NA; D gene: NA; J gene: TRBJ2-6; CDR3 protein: CASNPFGWGRRSRGSESGANVLTF; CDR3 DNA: TGTGCCAGCAACCCCTTCGGGTGGGGCAGGAGGTCGCGGGGATCGGAATCTGGGGCCAACGTCCTGACTTTC
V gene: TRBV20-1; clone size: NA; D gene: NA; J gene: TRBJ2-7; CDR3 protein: CSAYRAYEQYF; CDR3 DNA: TGCAGTGCTTACAGGGCGTACGAGCAGTACTTC
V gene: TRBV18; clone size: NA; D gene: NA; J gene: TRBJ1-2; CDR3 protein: CASSPALANYGYTF; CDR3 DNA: TGTGCCAGCTCACCCGCGTTGGCTAACTATGGCTACACCTTC
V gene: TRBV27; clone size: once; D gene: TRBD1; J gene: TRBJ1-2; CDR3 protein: CASSLTTGGLDGYTF; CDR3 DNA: TGTGCCAGCAGTCTGACGACAGGGGGCTTGGATGGCTACACCTTC
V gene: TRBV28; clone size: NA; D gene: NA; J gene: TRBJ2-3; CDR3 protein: CASSSLDREGGTQYF; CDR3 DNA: TGTGCCAGCAGCTCTCTAGACAGAGAGGGAGGTACGCAGTATTTT
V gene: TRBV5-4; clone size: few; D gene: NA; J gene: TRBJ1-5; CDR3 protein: CASSAELGSNQPQHF; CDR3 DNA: TGTGCCAGCAGCGCCGAACTGGGCAGCAATCAGCCCCAGCATTTT
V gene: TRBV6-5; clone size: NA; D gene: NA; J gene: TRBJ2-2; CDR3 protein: CASRSLQNTGELFF; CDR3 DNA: TGTGCCAGCAGAAGTCTACAGAACACCGGGGAGCTGTTTTTT
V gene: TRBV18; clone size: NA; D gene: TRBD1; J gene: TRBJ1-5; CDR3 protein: CASSPTTGGRQPQHF; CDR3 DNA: TGTGCCAGCTCACCAACGACAGGGGGGAGGCAGCCCCAGCATTTT
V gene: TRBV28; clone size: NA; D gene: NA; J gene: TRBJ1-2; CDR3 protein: CASSLTLRGLGDYGYTF; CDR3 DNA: TGTGCCAGCAGTTTAACCCTTCGTGGCCTCGGGGACTATGGCTACACCTTC
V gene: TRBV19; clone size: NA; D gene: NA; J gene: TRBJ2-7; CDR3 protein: CASSINWAGSYEQYF; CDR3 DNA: TGTGCCAGTAGTATAAATTGGGCAGGCTCCTACGAGCAGTACTTC
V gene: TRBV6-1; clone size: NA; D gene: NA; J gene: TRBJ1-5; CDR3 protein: CASSERGNQPQHF; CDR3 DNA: TGTGCCAGCAGTGAAAGAGGCAATCAGCCCCAGCATTTT
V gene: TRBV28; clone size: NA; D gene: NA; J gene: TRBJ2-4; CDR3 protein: CASSRNPGNIQYF; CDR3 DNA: TGTGCCAGCAGCCGAAATCCGGGAAACATTCAGTACTTC